Presented here are 29 T cell receptor beta chains from one specimen sequenced in a study of cytomegalovirus exposure and HLA in healthy donors. Method: immunoSEQ multiplex PCR; TCRdb's copy keeps in-frame clones and lacks some. The table lists 68,000 or so clones, around 95% of them singletons. Input material: PBMCs. The receptors were sampled from a man between 18 and 35 years old in good health and CMV-seronegative.

V gene TRBV5-6 combines with J gene TRBJ1-2, with 7 bases that match TRBD1. Losses at the gene ends were 3 bases for V and 3 bases for J; bases not matched to a gene: 8. The CDR3 is made up of 15 amino acids. Germline loops: CDR1 SGHDT, CDR2 YYEEEE. The CDR3 reads CASSSRQGGDYGYTF. The CDR3 region has the DNA TGTGCCAGCAGCTCACGACAGGGTGGGGACTATGGCTACACCTTC.

The chain recombines TRBV10-1 with TRBJ1-1; D gene uncertain. Per the germline V gene, CDR1 is WNHNN and CDR2 is SYGVQD (reference sequence). The CDR3 sequence is 13 residues long. Trimming took 4 bases from V and 0 from J, leaving 6 bases between them. The CDR3 sequence is CASSVEVNTEAFF. CDR3 in DNA: TGCGCCAGCAGTGTTGAGGTGAACACTGAAGCTTTCTTT.

The V and J genes are TRBV6-1 and TRBJ1-1; TRBD1 agrees at 7 bases. After removal of 6 bases from V and 0 bases from J, the junction contained 7 bases not matched to a gene. This CDR3 spans 15 amino acids. The germline V gene encodes CDR1 MNHNS and CDR2 SASEGT. CDR3 coding DNA: TGTGCCAGCAGCTCGGGGGACAGCATGAACACTGAAGCTTTCTTT. Amino acids: CASSSGDSMNTEAFF.

The CDR3 coding sequence is TGTGCCAGCCGCTCAGACAGTGAAGCTTTCTTT. It encodes CASRSDSEAFF. The rearrangement uses TRBV7-9 and TRBJ1-1; weak D call: TRBD1 (5 bases). Germline CDR1 and CDR2: SEHNR and FQNEAQ (reference sequence). CDR3 length: 11 amino acids. V lost 8 bases and J 7 bases, leaving 11 bases between the germline ends.

The chain uses TRBV27 and TRBJ1-1, with 7 nucleotides matching TRBD1. The CDR3 length is 14 residues. J lost 4 bases, V lost 5 bases, and 7 bases had no gene match. Germline CDR1 is MNHEY and CDR2 is SMNVEV (reference sequence). CDR3 coding DNA: TGTGCCAGCAGTCAAGGGGGCCTCGGCACTGAAGCTTTCTTT. It is translated as CASSQGGLGTEAFF.

The chain employs TRBV4-1 and TRBJ2-7, with a possible D match to TRBD1 (5 bases). V was trimmed by 1 base and J by 0 bases, leaving 10 bases between them. The CDR3 totals 15 residues. Germline V CDR1 and CDR2: MGHRA, YSYEKL. The CDR3 loop reads CASSQVQASSYEQYF. The CDR3 DNA is TGCGCCAGCAGCCAAGTACAGGCGAGCTCCTACGAGCAGTACTTC.

Note on this clone: The sample has other DNA sequences that encode this CDR3 too. The chain is built from TRBV9 and TRBJ1-1; D is undetermined. This CDR3 region has 13 residues. CDR1 is SGDLS, CDR2 YYNGEE, per germline. V was trimmed by 0 bases and J by 3 bases, leaving 6 bases between them. The DNA for the CDR3 is TGTGCCAGCAGCGTAGGCGGGGACACTGAAGCTTTCTTT. Amino acids: CASSVGGDTEAFF.

V and J are TRBV5-4 and TRBJ2-5, with TRBD1 identical over 7 bases. CDR3 size: 13 residues. Germline V gene sequence: CDR1 SGHNT, CDR2 YYREEE (reference sequence). V shed 4 bases and J 5 bases; nucleotides not matched to a gene: 5. CDR3 protein: CASSIRGQETQYF. CDR3 DNA: TGTGCCAGCAGCATCCGGGGACAGGAGACCCAGTACTTC.

This chain uses TRBV28 with TRBJ1-2, with 8 bases that match TRBD1. The CDR3 has 13 amino acids. CDR1 and CDR2 (germline): MDHEN, SYDVKM. V lost 6 bases, J lost 8 bases, and 8 bases stayed unmatched. The CDR3 loop reads CASRLDRGAGYTF. Written as DNA, the CDR3 is TGTGCCAGCAGGCTAGACAGGGGTGCAGGCTACACCTTC.

The chain joins TRBV5-4 to TRBJ1-2, with 10 bases matching TRBD1. V dropped 0 bases and J dropped 8; count of bases not matched to a gene: 4. Germline CDR1 reads SGHNT; CDR2 reads YYREEE (reference sequence). The CDR3 sequence is 14 residues long. The DNA for the CDR3 is TGTGCCAGCAGCTTGGGACAGGGGGCTCGGGGCTACACCTTC. Its translation is CASSLGQGARGYTF.

This clone was counted a single time. This chain connects TRBV19 to TRBJ2-2; D gene uncertain. The germline CDR1 and CDR2 sequences are LNHDA and SQIVND (reference sequence). V was trimmed by 4 bases and J by 7 bases, leaving 10 bases between them. CDR3 size: 13 residues. The CDR3: CASSTSLNGELFF. The DNA for the CDR3 is TGTGCCAGTAGTACCAGTTTAAACGGGGAGCTGTTTTTT.

The gene calls are TRBV11-1 and TRBJ1-2, with 9 bases identical to TRBD1. J lost 4 bases, V lost 5 bases, and 2 bases had no gene match. Germline V gene lookup returns CDR1 SGHAT and CDR2 FQDESV (reference sequence). The CDR3 runs 13 residues. The CDR3 bases are TGTGCCAGCAGCATGGGACAGGGCTATGGCTACACCTTC. Translation: CASSMGQGYGYTF.

The J gene is TRBJ2-7, the V gene TRBV30, with D perhaps matching TRBD1 (6 bases). The CDR3 length is 13 residues. With 5 bases removed from V and 3 bases from J, the gap between germline ends came to 14 bases. Germline CDR1 GTSNPN, CDR2 SVGIG (reference sequence). CDR3 sequence: CAWVRDNLYEQYF. The DNA of the CDR3 is TGTGCCTGGGTCCGGGACAATCTCTACGAGCAGTACTTC.

The rearrangement links TRBV4-1 to TRBJ1-1; D is unclear. V lost 0 bases to trimming and J lost 0 bases, with 5 bases between them. Germline values: CDR1 MGHRA, CDR2 YSYEKL. This CDR3 is 14 amino acids long. The CDR3 DNA sequence: TGCGCCAGCAGCCAAGACCCCTTGAACACTGAAGCTTTCTTT. It yields the protein CASSQDPLNTEAFF.

The CDR3 region has the DNA TGTGCCAGCAGCTCCAGGGGCCAGACCCAGTACTTC. Its protein product is CASSSRGQTQYF. The rearrangement uses TRBV13 and TRBJ2-5, with a weak D call TRBD1 (6 bases). Germline V gives CDR1 PRHDT, CDR2 FYEKMQ (reference sequence). The CDR3 totals 12 residues. V was pared by 4 bases and J by 6 bases, with 9 bases between. The full variable domain, in which reference TRBV13 and TRBJ2-5 provide the parts outside the CDR3, is AAGVIQSPRHLIKEKRETATLKCYPIPRHDTVYWYQQGPGQDPQFLISFYEKMQSDKGSIPDRFSAQQFSDYHSELNMSSLELGDSALYFCASSSRGQTQYFGPGTRLLVL.

V is TRBV27 and J is TRBJ1-2, with 8 bases matching TRBD1. The germline V gene encodes CDR1 MNHEY and CDR2 SMNVEV (reference sequence). The V gene end was trimmed by 5 bases and the J gene end by 5 bases; junction bases not matched to a gene: 10. The CDR3 totals 15 residues. CDR3 nucleotides: TGTGCCAGCAGTCCACGGACAGGGAGAACTTATGGCTACACCTTC. Translation gives CASSPRTGRTYGYTF.

The chain employs TRBV6-1 and TRBJ2-3; weak D call: TRBD1 (5 bases). Germline V gene data show CDR1 as MNHNS and CDR2 as SASEGT. The CDR3 sequence is 15 residues long. The V gene lost 6 bases and the J gene lost 2 bases, with 15 bases spanning the gap. The CDR3 coding sequence is TGTGCCAGCAGGAGAAAGGACAAATCCACAGATACGCAGTATTTT. Protein product: CASRRKDKSTDTQYF.

The rearrangement links TRBV18 to TRBJ1-5; the D gene is possibly TRBD1 (5 bases). This CDR3 has 16 residues. Germline loops: CDR1 KGHSH, CDR2 LQKENI. The V end lost 2 bases, the J end lost 2 bases, and 13 bases lay between the germline ends. CDR3 protein: CASSPTGGVGNQPQHF. CDR3 bases: TGTGCCAGCTCACCAACGGGGGGTGTGGGCAATCAGCCCCAGCATTTT.

This clone has just one count. The chain links TRBV7-9 to TRBJ2-7, with 8 bases matching TRBD1. The V gene's germline CDR1 is SEHNR and CDR2 FQNEAQ (reference sequence). The length of the CDR3 is 15 residues. V lost 4 bases, J lost 4 bases, and 9 bases stayed unmatched. The CDR3 bases are TGTGCCAGCAGCTCCGTGGACAGGGTTGGTTACGAGCAGTACTTC. It yields the protein CASSSVDRVGYEQYF.

The rearrangement links TRBV11-2 to TRBJ2-2; 10 bases are a match to TRBD1. With 5 bases clipped from V and 9 bases from J, the junction kept 6 bases outside the gene matches. Germline lookup yields CDR1 SGHAT and CDR2 FQNNGV. CDR3 length: 14 amino acids. The CDR3: CASSLDRGQRELFF. CDR3 DNA sequence: TGTGCCAGCAGCCTTGACAGGGGGCAGCGGGAGCTGTTTTTT.

CDR3: CATRVRDSHPYEQYF. The CDR3, as DNA: TGTGCCACCAGGGTCCGGGACAGCCACCCCTACGAGCAGTACTTC. The chain carries TRBV27 and TRBJ2-7; 7 bases match TRBD1. The CDR3 is made up of 15 amino acids. The junction had 14 bases not matched to a gene; V was cut back by 10 bases and J by 2 bases. Germline CDR1 MNHEY, CDR2 SMNVEV (reference sequence).

This clone was picked up one time. This chain connects TRBV5-6 to TRBJ1-1; possibly TRBD1 for D (5 bases). Germline-derived CDR1 and CDR2 are SGHDT and YYEEEE. The CDR3 is made up of 15 amino acids. V lost 4 bases and J lost 3, with 16 bases in between. CDR3 bases: TGTGCCAGCAGCGGTTACAGGTCCCGACACACTGAAGCTTTCTTT. This encodes CASSGYRSRHTEAFF. The full variable domain, in which reference TRBV5-6 and TRBJ1-1 provide the parts outside the CDR3, is DAGVTQSPTHLIKTRGQQVTLRCSPKSGHDTVSWYQQALGQGPQFIFQYYEEEERQRGNFPDRFSGHQFPNYSSELNVNALLLGDSALYLCASSGYRSRHTEAFFGQGTRLTVV.

The CDR3 region has the DNA TGTGCCAGCAGTTCAACGACAGGGGGCATCACTGAAGCTTTCTTT. Amino acids: CASSSTTGGITEAFF. The chain links TRBV28 to TRBJ1-1; 10 bases agree with TRBD1. The length of the CDR3 is 15 residues. Germline lookup yields CDR1 MDHEN and CDR2 SYDVKM. With V trimmed by 4 bases and J by 4 bases, 6 bases remained unmatched.

The rearrangement joins TRBV18 to TRBJ1-6; 10 bases are shared with TRBD1. Trimming cost V 3 bases and J 7 bases; bases outside gene matches: 3. This CDR3 spans 15 amino acids. Germline CDR1 KGHSH, CDR2 LQKENI. This CDR3 reads CASSPGTGDNSPLHF. The CDR3 DNA is TGTGCCAGCTCACCCGGGACAGGGGACAATTCACCCCTCCACTTT.

The chain employs TRBV11-3 and TRBJ2-1, with 10 bases matching TRBD2. J was trimmed by 4 bases and V by 1 base; bases with no gene match: 1. Germline V gene lookup returns CDR1 SGHNT and CDR2 YENEEA. This CDR3 has 15 amino acids. The CDR3 DNA reads as TGTGCCAGCAGCTTAGTACTAGCGGGGTACAATGAGCAGTTCTTC. It translates to CASSLVLAGYNEQFF.

The chain recombines TRBV19 with TRBJ2-2, with TRBD2 as a possible D gene (5 bases). The CDR3 loop spans 13 amino acids. V was pared by 11 bases and J by 6 bases, with 16 bases between. The germline gives CDR1 LNHDA, CDR2 SQIVND (reference sequence). DNA of the CDR3: TGTGCCTCCATAGATCGGGGTCCCGGGGAGCTGTTTTTT. It yields the protein CASIDRGPGELFF.

The chain joins TRBV5-8 to TRBJ1-2; 7 nucleotides line up with TRBD1. The germline CDR1 and CDR2 sequences are SGHTS and YDEGEE. The ends lost 0 bases at V and 2 bases at J; junction bases unmatched: 10. This CDR3 contains 17 residues. The CDR3 is CASSLVRDSGMNYGYTF. The CDR3 DNA follows: TGTGCCAGCAGCTTGGTCCGGGACAGCGGAATGAACTATGGCTACACCTTC.

The CDR3 is CASSAHNSNQPQHF. CDR3 bases: TGTGCCAGCAGCGCTCACAATAGCAATCAGCCCCAGCATTTT. The chain links TRBV9 to TRBJ1-5, with unresolved D. The germline CDR1 and CDR2 sequences are SGDLS and YYNGEE. The CDR3 is 14 residues long. Trimming left V 3 bases short and J 0 bases short, with 7 bases between.

The CDR3 reads CAISDNSPNTGELFF. The CDR3 DNA is TGTGCCATCAGTGATAACAGCCCGAACACCGGGGAGCTGTTTTTT. The V gene is TRBV10-3, the J gene TRBJ2-2; no firm D call. Germline CDR1 ENHRY, CDR2 SYGVKD. CDR3 length equals 15 residues. The V end lost 3 bases, the J end lost 0 bases, and 8 bases lay between the germline ends.